The text below deals with one T cell receptor (beta chain). This sample is drawn from a study of blood T cell repertoires in COVID-19. As for the study in general: Samples representing acute and convalescent COVID-19 were sourced from the United States, Italy and Spain. From T cells, B-cell-depleted T cells, or PBMCs came the material, which was cDNA or gDNA.

Per the study methods: Amplification of reference gene primers provided the estimated nucleated cell counts. Generated by immunoSEQ multiplex PCR, the TCRdb table keeps only in-frame clones and is missing some. The D gene and trimming were derived from the DNA, and the V and J assignments and clone size from that table. This table has just over 650,000 clones, about 87% appearing once. The V and J ends lost 2 bases and 4 bases respectively, with 11 bases between them. The CDR3 is made up of 14 amino acids. Germline V gene data show CDR1 as MNHNY and CDR2 as SVGAGI (reference sequence). The chain carries TRBV6-6 and TRBJ1-2; D uncertain. This receptor was obtained from a woman younger than 30 with acute or convalescent COVID-19. The material sequenced was peripheral blood. CDR3 protein: CASSYGPHSYGYTF. The CDR3 DNA follows: TGTGCCAGCAGTTACGGCCCGCACAGCTATGGCTACACCTTC.